This T cell receptor (beta chain) was sequenced during a study of CD8+CD57+ T cells in acquired aplastic anemia. Study summary: Sorted CD4+ and CD8+ cells yielded 3 to 3.5 ug of DNA on average.

TCR beta VDJ and CDR3 profiling used genomic DNA as template. TCRdb re-called the reads through MiXCR, storing one row per CDR3 protein. The sample holds 180,000 or so distinct CDR3 sequences, roughly 43% seen once. This clonotype appeared many times. This CDR3 spans 14 amino acids. Looked up from germline, CDR1 is DFQATT and CDR2 is SNEGSKA (reference sequence). The ends lost 3 bases at V and 2 bases at J; junction bases unmatched: 4. For sequencing, patients were chosen who had shown expansion of CD8+CD57+ cells by flow cytometry. The source is a human donor with aplastic anemia. The sequenced sample was sorted CD4+, CD8+, or CD8+CD57+ T cells (not recorded which) from PBMCs. The V call is TRBV20-1, the J call TRBJ1-5; 7 positions match TRBD1. The CDR3 region has the DNA TGCAGTGCTAGGGCAGGGGGAGGCAATCAGCCCCAGCATTTT. It yields the protein CSARAGGGNQPQHF.